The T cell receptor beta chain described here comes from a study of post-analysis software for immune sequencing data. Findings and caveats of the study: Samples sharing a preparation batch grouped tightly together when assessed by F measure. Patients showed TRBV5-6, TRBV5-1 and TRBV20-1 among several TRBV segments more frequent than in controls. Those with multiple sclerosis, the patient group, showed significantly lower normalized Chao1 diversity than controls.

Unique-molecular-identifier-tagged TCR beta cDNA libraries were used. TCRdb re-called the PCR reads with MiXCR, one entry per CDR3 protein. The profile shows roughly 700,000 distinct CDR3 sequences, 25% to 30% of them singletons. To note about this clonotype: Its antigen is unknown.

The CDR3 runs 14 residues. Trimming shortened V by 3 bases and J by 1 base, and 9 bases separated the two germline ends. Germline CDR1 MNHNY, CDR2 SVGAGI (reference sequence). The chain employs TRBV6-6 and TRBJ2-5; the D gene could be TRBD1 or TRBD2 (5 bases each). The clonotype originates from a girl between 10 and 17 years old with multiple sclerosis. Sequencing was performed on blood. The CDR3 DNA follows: TGTGCCAGCAGTTATTGGGGGACCCAAGAGACCCAGTACTTC. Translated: CASSYWGTQETQYF.